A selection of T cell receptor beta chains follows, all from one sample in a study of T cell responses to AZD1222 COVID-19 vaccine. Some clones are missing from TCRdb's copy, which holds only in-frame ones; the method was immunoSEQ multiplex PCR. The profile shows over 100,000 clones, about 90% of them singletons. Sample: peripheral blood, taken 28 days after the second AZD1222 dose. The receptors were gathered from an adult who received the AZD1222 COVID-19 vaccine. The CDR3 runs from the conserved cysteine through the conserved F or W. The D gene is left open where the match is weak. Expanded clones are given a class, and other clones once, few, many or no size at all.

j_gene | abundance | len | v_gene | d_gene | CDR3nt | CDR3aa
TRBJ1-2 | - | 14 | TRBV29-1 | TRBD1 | TGCAGCGCCCTTTCCGGGACAGACTTCTATGGCTACACCTTC | CSALSGTDFYGYTF
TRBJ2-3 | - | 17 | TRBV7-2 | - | TGTGCCAGCAGCCCCAGACAGAGAAGGGGGTACACAGATACGCAGTATTTT | CASSPRQRRGYTDTQYF
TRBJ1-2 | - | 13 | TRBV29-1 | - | TGCAGCGTGACGGGGGGCCCGGGGTATGGCTACACCTTC | CSVTGGPGYGYTF
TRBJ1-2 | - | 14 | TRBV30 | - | TGTGCCTGGAGTGTACGTGGGAGGCACTATGGCTACACCTTC | CAWSVRGRHYGYTF
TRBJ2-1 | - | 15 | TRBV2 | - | TGTGCCAGCAGTACAGGGCAGGGAGCCTACAATGAGCAGTTCTTC | CASSTGQGAYNEQFF
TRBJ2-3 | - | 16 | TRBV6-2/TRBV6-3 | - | TGTGCCAGCAGTTACGGCGGGGGCCGAAGCACAGATACGCAGTATTTT | CASSYGGGRSTDTQYF
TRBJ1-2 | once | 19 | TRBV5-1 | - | TGCGCCAGCAGCCAAGGATCGGGGGCGGTCTCCCTCTCTAACTATGGCTACACCTTC | CASSQGSGAVSLSNYGYTF
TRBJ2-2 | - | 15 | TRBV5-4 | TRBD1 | TGTGCCAGCAGCCTGGGACAGGGGGGCACCGGGGAGCTGTTTTTT | CASSLGQGGTGELFF
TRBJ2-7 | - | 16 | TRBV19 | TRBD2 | TGTGCCAGTAGTTCCTTTGCTACTAGCGGGAGCTACGAGCAGTACTTC | CASSSFATSGSYEQYF
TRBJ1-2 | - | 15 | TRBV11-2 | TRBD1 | TGTGCCAGCAGCTTAATTGGGACAGCTAACTATGGCTACACCTTC | CASSLIGTANYGYTF
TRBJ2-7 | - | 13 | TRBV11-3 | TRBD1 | TGTGCCAGCAGCCTGGGACAGGGCGACGAGCAGTACTTC | CASSLGQGDEQYF
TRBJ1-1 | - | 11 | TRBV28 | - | TGTGCCAGCAGAGGGTGGGAGGGAGCTTTCTTT | CASRGWEGAFF
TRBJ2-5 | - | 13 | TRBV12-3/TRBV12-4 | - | TGTGCCAGCAGTGGGGGACTGCAAGAGACCCAGTACTTC | CASSGGLQETQYF
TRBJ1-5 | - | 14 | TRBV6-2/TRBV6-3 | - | TGTGCCAGCAGTTTGGGGCGATACAATCAGCCCCAGCATTTT | CASSLGRYNQPQHF
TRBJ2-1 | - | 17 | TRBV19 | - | TGTGCCAGCCGTGGGGGAGGCGAAGTATTCTCCTACAATGAGCAGTTCTTC | CASRGGGEVFSYNEQFF
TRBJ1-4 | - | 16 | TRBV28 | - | TGTGCCAGCAGGCTAGGCAGGCTTACAACTAATGAAAAACTGTTTTTT | CASRLGRLTTNEKLFF
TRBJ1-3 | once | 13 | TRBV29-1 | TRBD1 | TGCAGCGTTCAGACAGGGACTGGAAACACCATATATTTT | CSVQTGTGNTIYF
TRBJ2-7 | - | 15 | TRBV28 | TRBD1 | TGTGCCAGCAGTTTATTTGGGACAGCCGCCTACGAGCAGTACTTC | CASSLFGTAAYEQYF
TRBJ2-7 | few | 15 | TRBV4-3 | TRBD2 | TGCGCCAGCAGACCCGGGACTAGCGGACCCTACGAGCAGTACTTC | CASRPGTSGPYEQYF
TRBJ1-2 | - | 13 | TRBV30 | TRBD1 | TGTGCCTGGAGAGTACAGGGGGCGGATGGCTACACCTTC | CAWRVQGADGYTF
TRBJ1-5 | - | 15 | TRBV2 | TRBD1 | TGTGCCAGCAGTGTAGACAGGGGCCCCAATCAGCCCCAGCATTTT | CASSVDRGPNQPQHF
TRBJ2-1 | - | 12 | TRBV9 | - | TGTGCCAGCAGCGTAATTTCCGATGAGCAGTTCTTC | CASSVISDEQFF
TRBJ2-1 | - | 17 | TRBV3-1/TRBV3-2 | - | TGTGCCAGCAGCCAAGAGCCGACTACCCGCTTTCACAATGAGCAGTTCTTC | CASSQEPTTRFHNEQFF
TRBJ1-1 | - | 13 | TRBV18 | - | TGTGCCAGCTCCCAGGATCCGGGACTTGAAGCTTTCTTT | CASSQDPGLEAFF
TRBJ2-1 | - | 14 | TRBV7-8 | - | TGTGCCAGCAGCTTAGGACAGACGGGCAATGAGCAGTTCTTC | CASSLGQTGNEQFF
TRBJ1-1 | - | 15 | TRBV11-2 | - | TGTGCCAGCAGCTTAGGGGGTAAGAAGGACACTGAAGCTTTCTTT | CASSLGGKKDTEAFF
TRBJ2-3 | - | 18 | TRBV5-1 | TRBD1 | TGCGCCAGCAGCATGCTGTCCCGGGACAGGGGGGCCACAGATACGCAGTATTTT | CASSMLSRDRGATDTQYF
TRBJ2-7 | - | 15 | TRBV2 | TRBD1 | TGTGCCAGCAGGGGTGCGAGGGACAGGGTAGACGAGCAGTACTTC | CASRGARDRVDEQYF
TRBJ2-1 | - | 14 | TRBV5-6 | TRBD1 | TGTGCCAGCAGGCCGGGACAGGGTGTGAGTGAGCAGTTCTTC | CASRPGQGVSEQFF